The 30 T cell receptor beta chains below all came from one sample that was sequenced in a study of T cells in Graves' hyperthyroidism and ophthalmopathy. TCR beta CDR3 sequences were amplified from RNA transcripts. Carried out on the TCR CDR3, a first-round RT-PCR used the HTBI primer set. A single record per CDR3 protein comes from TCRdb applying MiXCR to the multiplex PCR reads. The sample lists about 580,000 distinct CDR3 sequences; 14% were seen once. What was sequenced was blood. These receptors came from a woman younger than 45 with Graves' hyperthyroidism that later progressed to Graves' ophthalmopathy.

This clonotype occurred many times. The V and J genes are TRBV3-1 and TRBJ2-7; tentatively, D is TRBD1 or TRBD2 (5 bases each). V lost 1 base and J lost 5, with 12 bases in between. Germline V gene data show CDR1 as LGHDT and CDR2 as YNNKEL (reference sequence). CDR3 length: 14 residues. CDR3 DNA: TGTGCCAGCAGCCAAGGACTCAGGGAGAACGAGCAGTACTTC. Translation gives CASSQGLRENEQYF.

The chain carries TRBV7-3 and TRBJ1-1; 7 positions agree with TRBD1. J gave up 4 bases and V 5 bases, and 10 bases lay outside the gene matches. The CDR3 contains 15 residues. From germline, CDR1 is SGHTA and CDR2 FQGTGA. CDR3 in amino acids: CASSPRQGPGTEAFF. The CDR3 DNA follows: TGTGCCAGCAGCCCCCGACAGGGCCCGGGCACTGAAGCTTTCTTT.

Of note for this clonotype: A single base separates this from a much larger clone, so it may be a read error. The CDR3 coding sequence is TGTGCCACCAGGGCCTACAATGAGCAGCTCTTC. Protein sequence: CATRAYNEQLF. V gene TRBV12-3 or TRBV12-4 combines with J gene TRBJ2-1, with D possibly TRBD1 on 5 matching bases. This CDR3 has 11 residues.

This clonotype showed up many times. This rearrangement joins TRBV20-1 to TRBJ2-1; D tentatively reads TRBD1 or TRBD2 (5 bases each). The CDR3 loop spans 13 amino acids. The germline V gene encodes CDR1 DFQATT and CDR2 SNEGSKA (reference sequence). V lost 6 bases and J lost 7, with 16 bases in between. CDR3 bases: TGCAGTGCCCACCGAGGCTGGGGGAATGAGCAGTTCTTC. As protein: CSAHRGWGNEQFF.

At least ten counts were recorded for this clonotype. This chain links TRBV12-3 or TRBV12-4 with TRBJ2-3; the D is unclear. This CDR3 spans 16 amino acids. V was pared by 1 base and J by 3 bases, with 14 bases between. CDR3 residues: CASSLVLAPFTDTQYF. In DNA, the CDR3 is TGTGCCAGCAGTTTAGTATTAGCACCTTTTACAGATACGCAGTATTTT.

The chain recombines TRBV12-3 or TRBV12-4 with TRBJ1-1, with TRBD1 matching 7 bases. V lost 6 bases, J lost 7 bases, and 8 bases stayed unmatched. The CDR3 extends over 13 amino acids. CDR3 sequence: CASSPPGQLEAFF. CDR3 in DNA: TGTGCCAGCAGCCCCCCGGGACAGCTTGAAGCTTTCTTT.

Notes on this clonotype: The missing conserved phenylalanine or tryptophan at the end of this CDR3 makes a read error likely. This CDR3 is CSARVSSGNTIYS. CDR3 DNA: TGCAGTGCTAGAGTTAGCTCTGGAAACACCATATATTCT. The V gene is TRBV20-1, the J gene TRBJ1-3; D unclear. In germline, CDR1 is DFQATT, CDR2 SNEGSKA (reference sequence). The length of the CDR3 is 13 residues. V was cut by 1 base and J by 0 bases, with 4 bases left in between.

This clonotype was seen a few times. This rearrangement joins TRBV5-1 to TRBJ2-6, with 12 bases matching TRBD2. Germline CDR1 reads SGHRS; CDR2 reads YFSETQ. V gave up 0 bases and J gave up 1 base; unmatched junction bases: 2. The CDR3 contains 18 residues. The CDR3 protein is CASSLGLAGVSGANVLTF. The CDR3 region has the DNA TGCGCCAGCAGCTTGGGACTAGCGGGAGTTTCTGGGGCCAACGTCCTGACTTTC.

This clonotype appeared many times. The CDR3 nucleotides are TGCAGTGCGCACTCCGGGACAGGGGGACCGGGCTACACCTTC. It encodes CSAHSGTGGPGYTF. The chain recombines TRBV20-1 with TRBJ1-2; 11 nucleotides align to TRBD1. V was pared by 6 bases and J by 8 bases, with 11 bases of the junction left unmatched. CDR3 length: 14 amino acids. Germline assignment: CDR1 DFQATT and CDR2 SNEGSKA (reference sequence).

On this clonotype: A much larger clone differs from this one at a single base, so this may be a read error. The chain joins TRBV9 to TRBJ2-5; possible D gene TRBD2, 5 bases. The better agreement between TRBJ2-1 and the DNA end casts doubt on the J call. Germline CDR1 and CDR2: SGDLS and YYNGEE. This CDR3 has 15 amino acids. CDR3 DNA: TGTGCCAGCAGCGTAGGCAACGAGGGTGGGGAGACCCAGTTCTTC. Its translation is CASSVGNEGGETQFF.

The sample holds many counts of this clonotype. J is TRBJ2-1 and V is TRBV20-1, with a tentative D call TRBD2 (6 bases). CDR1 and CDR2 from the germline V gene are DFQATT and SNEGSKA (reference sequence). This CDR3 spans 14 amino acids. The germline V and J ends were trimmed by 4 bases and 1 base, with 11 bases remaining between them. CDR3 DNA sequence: TGCAGTGCTACCGCGGGGTTTTCCTACAATGAGCAGTTCTTC. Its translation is CSATAGFSYNEQFF.

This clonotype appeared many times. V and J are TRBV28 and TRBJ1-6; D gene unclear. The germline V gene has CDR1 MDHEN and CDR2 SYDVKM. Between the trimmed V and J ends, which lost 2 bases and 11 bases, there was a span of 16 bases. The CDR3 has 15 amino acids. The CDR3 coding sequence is TGTGCCAGCAGTTTAACAGACATTCTAACGGCACCCCTCCACTTT. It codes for CASSLTDILTAPLHF.

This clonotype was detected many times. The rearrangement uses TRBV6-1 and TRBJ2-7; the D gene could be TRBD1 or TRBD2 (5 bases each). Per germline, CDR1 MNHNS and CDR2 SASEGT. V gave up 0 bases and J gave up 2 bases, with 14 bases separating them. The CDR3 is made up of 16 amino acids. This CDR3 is CASSEAATGTPYEQYF. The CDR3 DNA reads TGTGCCAGCAGTGAAGCCGCCACCGGGACGCCCTACGAGCAGTACTTC.

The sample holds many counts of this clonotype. CDR3 region: CASSQDQSRGVVAFF. The CDR3 DNA is TGTGCCAGCAGCCAAGATCAATCGAGGGGGGTTGTAGCTTTCTTT. J is TRBJ1-1 and V is TRBV14; D possibly corresponds to TRBD1 (6 bases). The CDR3 contains 15 residues. CDR1 SGHDN and CDR2 FVKESK come from the germline V gene. The V gene lost 0 bases and the J gene lost 10 bases, with 18 bases spanning the gap.

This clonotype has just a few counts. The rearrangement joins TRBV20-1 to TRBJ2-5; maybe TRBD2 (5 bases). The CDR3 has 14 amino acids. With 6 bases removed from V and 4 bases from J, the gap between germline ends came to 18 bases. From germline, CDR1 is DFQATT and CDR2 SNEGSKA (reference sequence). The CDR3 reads CSAQRPGYGETQYF. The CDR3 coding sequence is TGCAGTGCCCAACGACCGGGATATGGAGAGACCCAGTACTTC.

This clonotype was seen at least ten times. The CDR3 DNA reads as TGCAGTGCTAGAGGAGGCGGGAGGCCGGCAGATACGCAGTATTTT. Translation: CSARGGGRPADTQYF. The chain couples TRBV20-1 to TRBJ2-3; the match to TRBD2 covers 8 bases. CDR3 length: 15 amino acids. The V segment lost 1 base and the J segment 4 bases; nucleotides outside the gene matches: 7. CDR1 is DFQATT, CDR2 SNEGSKA, per germline (reference sequence).

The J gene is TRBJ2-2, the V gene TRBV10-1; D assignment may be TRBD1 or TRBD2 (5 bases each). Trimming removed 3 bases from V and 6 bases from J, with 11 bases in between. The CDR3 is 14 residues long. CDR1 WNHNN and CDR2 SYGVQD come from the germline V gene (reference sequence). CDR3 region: CASSDLQGPGELFF. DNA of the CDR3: TGCGCCAGCAGTGACCTGCAGGGACCCGGGGAGCTGTTTTTT.

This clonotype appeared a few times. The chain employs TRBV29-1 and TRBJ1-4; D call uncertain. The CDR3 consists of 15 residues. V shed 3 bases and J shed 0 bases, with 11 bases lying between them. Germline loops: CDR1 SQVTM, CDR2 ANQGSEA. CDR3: CSVEGQYATNEKLFF. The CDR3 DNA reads TGCAGCGTTGAGGGCCAGTACGCAACTAATGAAAAACTGTTTTTT.

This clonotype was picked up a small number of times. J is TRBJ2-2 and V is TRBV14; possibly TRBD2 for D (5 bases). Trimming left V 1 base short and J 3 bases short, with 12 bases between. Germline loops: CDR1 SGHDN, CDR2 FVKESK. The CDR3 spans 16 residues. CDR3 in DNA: TGTGCCAGCAGCCAAGTTTTTAGCGCCCACACCGGGGAGCTGTTTTTT. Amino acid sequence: CASSQVFSAHTGELFF.

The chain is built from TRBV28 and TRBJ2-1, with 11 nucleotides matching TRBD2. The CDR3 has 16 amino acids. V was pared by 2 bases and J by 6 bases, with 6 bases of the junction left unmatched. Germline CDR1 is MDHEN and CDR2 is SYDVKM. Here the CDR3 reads CASSLELAGGGNEQFF. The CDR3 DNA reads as TGTGCCAGCAGTTTAGAGCTAGCGGGAGGAGGCAATGAGCAGTTCTTC.

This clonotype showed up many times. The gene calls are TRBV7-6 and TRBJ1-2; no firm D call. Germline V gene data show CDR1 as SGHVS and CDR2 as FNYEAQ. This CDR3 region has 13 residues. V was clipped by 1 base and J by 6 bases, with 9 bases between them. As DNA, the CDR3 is TGTGCCAGCAGCTTAGGGCAGGTGGATGGCTACACCTTC. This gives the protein CASSLGQVDGYTF.

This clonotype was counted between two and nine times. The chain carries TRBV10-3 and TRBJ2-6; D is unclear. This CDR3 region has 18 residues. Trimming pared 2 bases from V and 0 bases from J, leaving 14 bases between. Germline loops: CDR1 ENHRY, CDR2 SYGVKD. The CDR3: CAISEMYDGTSGANVLTF. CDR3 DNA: TGTGCCATCAGTGAGATGTACGACGGAACCTCTGGGGCCAACGTCCTGACTTTC.

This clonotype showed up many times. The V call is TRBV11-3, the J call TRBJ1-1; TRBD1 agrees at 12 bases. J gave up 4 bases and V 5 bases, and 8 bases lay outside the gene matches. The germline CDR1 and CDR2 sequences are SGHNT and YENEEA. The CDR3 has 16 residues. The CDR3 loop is CASSPRDRGLFTEAFF. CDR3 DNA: TGTGCCAGCAGCCCACGGGACAGGGGGCTATTCACTGAAGCTTTCTTT.

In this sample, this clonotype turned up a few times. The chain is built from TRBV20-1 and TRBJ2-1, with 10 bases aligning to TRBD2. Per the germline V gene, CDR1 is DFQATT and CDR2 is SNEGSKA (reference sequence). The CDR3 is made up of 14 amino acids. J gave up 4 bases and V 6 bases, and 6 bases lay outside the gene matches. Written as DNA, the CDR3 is TGCAGTGCCTCTCTAGCGGGGGATTACAATGAGCAGTTCTTC. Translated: CSASLAGDYNEQFF.

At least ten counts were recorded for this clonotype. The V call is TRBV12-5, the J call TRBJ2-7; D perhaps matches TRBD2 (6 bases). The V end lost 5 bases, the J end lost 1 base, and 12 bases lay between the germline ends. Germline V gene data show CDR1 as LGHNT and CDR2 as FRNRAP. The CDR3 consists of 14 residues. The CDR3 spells CASGPGDRSYEQYF. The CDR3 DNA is TGTGCTAGTGGTCCGGGGGACCGTTCCTACGAGCAGTACTTC.

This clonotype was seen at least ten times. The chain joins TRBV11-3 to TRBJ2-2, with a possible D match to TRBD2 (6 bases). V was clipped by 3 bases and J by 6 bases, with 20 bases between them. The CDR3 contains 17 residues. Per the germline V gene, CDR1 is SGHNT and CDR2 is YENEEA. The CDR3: CASSFERPAGIAGELFF. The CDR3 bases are TGTGCCAGCAGCTTCGAACGACCCGCGGGGATCGCCGGGGAGCTGTTTTTT.

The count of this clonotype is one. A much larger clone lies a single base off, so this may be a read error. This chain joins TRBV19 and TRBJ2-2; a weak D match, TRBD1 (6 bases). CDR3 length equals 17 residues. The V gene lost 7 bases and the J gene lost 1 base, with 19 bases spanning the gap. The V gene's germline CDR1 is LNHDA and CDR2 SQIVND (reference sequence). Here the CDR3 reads CASNPRGGPQNTGELFF. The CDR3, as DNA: TGTGCCAGTAATCCCAGAGGGGGACCCCAGAACACCGGGGAGCTGTTTTTT.

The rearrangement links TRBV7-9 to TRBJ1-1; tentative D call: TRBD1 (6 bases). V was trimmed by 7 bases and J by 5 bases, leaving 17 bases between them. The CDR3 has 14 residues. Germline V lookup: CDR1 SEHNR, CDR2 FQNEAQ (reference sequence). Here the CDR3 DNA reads TGTGCCAGCACCTGGGGGGGGCGCGGAACTGAAGCTTTCTTT. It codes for CASTWGGRGTEAFF.

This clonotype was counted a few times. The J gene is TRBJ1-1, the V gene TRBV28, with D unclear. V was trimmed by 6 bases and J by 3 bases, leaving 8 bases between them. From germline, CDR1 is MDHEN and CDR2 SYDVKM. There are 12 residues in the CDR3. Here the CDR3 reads CASRGLDTEAFF. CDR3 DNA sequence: TGTGCCAGCAGGGGGTTGGACACTGAAGCTTTCTTT.

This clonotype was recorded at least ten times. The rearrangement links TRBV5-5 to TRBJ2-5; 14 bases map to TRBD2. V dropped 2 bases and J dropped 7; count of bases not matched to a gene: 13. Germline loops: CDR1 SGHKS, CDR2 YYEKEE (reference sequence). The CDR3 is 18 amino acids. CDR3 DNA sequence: TGTGCCAGCAGCTTATCTTGGGGACTAGCGGGAGAGGGGAGGACCCAGTACTTC. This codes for CASSLSWGLAGEGRTQYF.